This T cell receptor (beta chain) was recovered during a study of T cells in Graves' hyperthyroidism and ophthalmopathy. V was shortened by 2 bases and J by 0 bases, with 7 bases between the two germline ends. The CDR3 runs to 13 residues. The V gene's germline CDR1 is DFQATT and CDR2 SNEGSKA (reference sequence). From RNA transcripts, TCR beta CDR3 regions were amplified. The HTBI primer set was used in a first-round RT-PCR of the TCR CDR3. TCRdb re-analysed the multiplex PCR reads in MiXCR, keeping a single row per CDR3 protein. The sample has a few hundred thousand distinct CDR3 sequences, approximately 22% seen once. This clonotype was seen many times.

V is TRBV20-1 and J is TRBJ2-5; D unresolved. The clonotype was recovered from a woman between 45 and 60 years old with Graves' hyperthyroidism. The sample comprised blood. CDR3 sequence reads: CSARKRYQETQYF. CDR3 sequence (DNA): TGCAGTGCTAGAAAACGTTACCAAGAGACCCAGTACTTC.